Each of the 32 T cell receptor beta chains below was sequenced from the same sample in a study of post-analysis software for immune sequencing data. cDNA libraries for TCR beta contained unique molecular identifiers. TCRdb recomputed calls from the PCR reads with MiXCR, one row per CDR3 protein. The sample holds 650,000 to 850,000 distinct CDR3 sequences, roughly half seen once. Which antigens these TCRs recognize remains unknown. Study results and limitations: The study found TRBV5-6, TRBV5-1 and TRBV20-1 among about five TRBV segments more frequent in patients than controls.

Sequenced: blood. Receptors originate from a girl aged 5-17 years with multiple sclerosis.

The chain's CDR3 is CSVERTGGSYEQYV. The CDR3 coding sequence is TGCAGCGTTGAAAGGACAGGGGGCTCCTACGAGCAGTACGTC. The chain carries TRBV29-1 and TRBJ2-7; 10 bases map to TRBD1. The CDR3 has 14 amino acids. Germline V gene lookup returns CDR1 SQVTM and CDR2 ANQGSEA. The V and J ends lost 2 bases and 0 bases, in that order; junction bases with no gene match: 1.

This sequence joins TRBV2 and TRBJ2-7; 9 nucleotides line up with TRBD1. Germline CDR1 SNHLY, CDR2 FYNNEI. This CDR3 is built from 16 residues. After removal of 6 bases from V and 5 bases from J, the junction contained 14 bases not matched to a gene. CDR3: CASRDFRDRATDEQYF. DNA for the CDR3: TGTGCCAGCAGGGATTTCCGGGACAGGGCCACGGACGAGCAGTACTTC.

This chain links TRBV5-1 with TRBJ2-4; the D gene is possibly TRBD1 (5 bases). Germline V gives CDR1 SGHRS, CDR2 YFSETQ. Trimming removed 5 bases from V and 0 bases from J, with 15 bases in between. This CDR3 has 16 residues. The CDR3 reads CASSRGLEVAKNIQYF. The DNA for the CDR3 is TGCGCCAGCAGTAGGGGCCTAGAGGTAGCCAAAAACATTCAGTACTTC.

The chain couples TRBV20-1 to TRBJ2-4; perhaps TRBD2 as D (7 bases). The DNA end favors TRBJ2-5, so the J call may be wrong. The CDR3 spans 14 residues. CDR1 DFQATT and CDR2 SNEGSKA come from the germline V gene (reference sequence). The CDR3 DNA reads TGCAGTGCTAGAGTCGGGGGGCCTAAGGAGACCCAGTACTTC. Its protein is CSARVGGPKETQYF.

In this sample, this clonotype turned up a few times. This chain connects TRBV5-1 to TRBJ2-5; 9 bases are shared with TRBD1. V shed 4 bases and J 2 bases; nucleotides not matched to a gene: 12. The V gene's germline CDR1 is SGHRS and CDR2 YFSETQ. This CDR3 spans 17 amino acids. The CDR3 loop reads CASSLDRGLNKQETQYF. CDR3 DNA: TGCGCCAGCAGCCTGGACAGGGGTTTAAACAAACAAGAGACCCAGTACTTC.

This chain's CDR3 is CASNPIGRAYEQYF. CDR3 in DNA: TGTGCCAGCAATCCCATCGGGAGGGCCTACGAGCAGTACTTC. This chain connects TRBV28 to TRBJ2-7, with 8 bases aligning to TRBD2. Trimming at V came to 7 bases and at J to 2 bases, leaving 7 bases not matched to a gene. The CDR3 runs 14 residues. Germline values: CDR1 MDHEN, CDR2 SYDVKM.

The CDR3 region is CSASKAREGQPQHF. Written as DNA, the CDR3 is TGCAGTGCTAGTAAAGCCCGGGAAGGTCAGCCCCAGCATTTT. The chain employs TRBV20-1 and TRBJ1-5; the D is unclear. Deletions cut 3 bases from V and 6 bases from J, with 15 bases between. The CDR3 contains 14 residues. Germline V gene lookup returns CDR1 DFQATT and CDR2 SNEGSKA (reference sequence).

This clonotype was seen more than once but under ten times. J is TRBJ2-1 and V is TRBV10-3, with D possibly TRBD1 on 6 matching bases. Germline CDR1 and CDR2: ENHRY and SYGVKD. The CDR3 spans 14 residues. Trimming pared 7 bases from V and 5 bases from J, leaving 15 bases between. The CDR3 coding sequence is TGTGCCATCACTGACAGCGAGGGGGACAATGAGCAGTTCTTC. This codes for CAITDSEGDNEQFF.

The rearrangement uses TRBV20-1 and TRBJ2-3; no clear D gene. Germline V lookup: CDR1 DFQATT, CDR2 SNEGSKA (reference sequence). The CDR3 sequence is 13 residues long. The V end lost 6 bases, the J end lost 1 base, and 11 bases lay between the germline ends. CDR3 sequence (DNA): TGCAGTGCACCACGGCAGGGCACAGATACGCAGTATTTT. Amino acids: CSAPRQGTDTQYF.

V is TRBV5-5 and J is TRBJ2-7; TRBD1 matches at 9 bases. V was pared by 4 bases and J by 2 bases, with 10 bases of the junction left unmatched. This CDR3 comprises 16 residues. Germline V gene data show CDR1 as SGHKS and CDR2 as YYEKEE (reference sequence). CDR3 amino acids: CASSPGQGITTYEQYF. The DNA for the CDR3 is TGTGCCAGCAGCCCCGGACAGGGGATCACAACCTACGAGCAGTACTTC.

V usage is TRBV20-1 and J usage is TRBJ2-7; 8 bases map to TRBD1. With V trimmed by 0 bases and J by 2 bases, 9 bases remained unmatched. The CDR3 consists of 16 residues. CDR1 and CDR2 (germline): DFQATT, SNEGSKA (reference sequence). The CDR3, as DNA: TGCAGTGCTAGAGATAGCTGGGGGGACAGGACCTACGAGCAGTACTTC. This encodes CSARDSWGDRTYEQYF.

This clonotype was detected once. The genes are TRBV20-1 and TRBJ2-3; TRBD2 matches 16 bases. Trimming took 5 bases from V and 6 from J; bases not matched to a gene: 17. The CDR3 runs 19 residues. Germline-derived CDR1 and CDR2 are DFQATT and SNEGSKA (reference sequence). The CDR3 here is CSALTGTSGRALRRDTQYF. CDR3 nucleotides: TGCAGTGCTCTTACCGGGACTAGCGGGAGGGCCTTGAGGAGGGATACGCAGTATTTT.

V and J are TRBV7-2 and TRBJ1-1, with TRBD1 identical over 8 bases. CDR3 length: 15 residues. Per germline, CDR1 SGHTA and CDR2 FQGNSA. The V and J ends lost 0 bases and 4 bases, in that order; junction bases with no gene match: 4. This CDR3 reads CASSLAQGAFTEAFF. The CDR3 DNA follows: TGTGCCAGCAGCTTAGCGCAGGGGGCGTTCACTGAAGCTTTCTTT.

The chain combines TRBV20-1 with TRBJ2-3, with D perhaps given as TRBD1 or TRBD2 (5 bases each). CDR1 is DFQATT and CDR2 is SNEGSKA in the germline V gene (reference sequence). V gave up 3 bases and J gave up 1 base, with 14 bases separating them. There are 15 residues in the CDR3. The CDR3 region has the DNA TGCAGTGCTAGCAGGGCTAGCCCTGGCACAGATACGCAGTATTTT. This translates into CSASRASPGTDTQYF.

This clonotype was counted only a few times. The chain joins TRBV5-1 to TRBJ2-1; D may be TRBD2 (6 bases). The J call may be incorrect, as the DNA end agrees better with TRBJ2-7. Germline CDR1 and CDR2: SGHRS and YFSETQ. This CDR3 is built from 15 residues. The CDR3 here is CASSLATGRTYEQYF. CDR3 nucleotides: TGCGCCAGCAGCTTGGCCACGGGGAGGACTTACGAGCAGTACTTC.

This clonotype was picked up a small number of times. The genes are TRBV20-1 and TRBJ2-3, with D unresolved. V lost 6 bases and J lost 2, with 15 bases in between. The CDR3 has 14 amino acids. Germline CDR1 is DFQATT and CDR2 is SNEGSKA (reference sequence). For the CDR3, the DNA is TGCAGTGCCTACGGACGAGACTTCACAGATACGCAGTATTTT. It translates to CSAYGRDFTDTQYF.

This clonotype was seen a handful of times. The chain is built from TRBV7-2 and TRBJ2-3; TRBD2 agrees at 7 bases. The CDR3 is 18 amino acids. The germline V gene encodes CDR1 SGHTA and CDR2 FQGNSA. The V gene end was trimmed by 3 bases and the J gene end by 2 bases; junction bases not matched to a gene: 14. The CDR3 loop reads CASSFESFRGLVTDTQYF. For the CDR3, the DNA is TGTGCCAGCAGCTTCGAATCTTTCCGAGGACTAGTCACAGATACGCAGTATTTT.

The chain is built from TRBV6-1 and TRBJ2-3; a weak D match, TRBD2 (6 bases). Trimming shortened V by 10 bases and J by 11 bases, and 13 bases separated the two germline ends. The CDR3 length is 10 residues. Germline CDR1 and CDR2: MNHNS and SASEGT. The CDR3 reads CATSWGEQYF. Written as DNA, the CDR3 is TGTGCCACCTCCTGGGGGGAGCAGTATTTT.

The chain carries TRBV23-1 and TRBJ2-4; the D gene is possibly TRBD1 (6 bases). TRBV23-1 is an open reading frame, and its role is uncertain. This CDR3 contains 16 residues. The ends were cut back, 4 bases at V and 5 bases at J, with 18 bases in the middle. The CDR3 region is CASSRTATDGQNIQYF. The CDR3 region has the DNA TGCGCCAGCAGTCGGACAGCGACAGACGGACAAAACATTCAGTACTTC.

CDR3 nucleotide sequence: TGCAGTGCTTCCATGACAGGGCCCCACGAGCAGTACTTC. Its protein is CSASMTGPHEQYF. V usage is TRBV20-1 and J usage is TRBJ2-5; 7 bases map to TRBD1. The last part of the DNA fits TRBJ2-7 better; the J call may be wrong. The CDR3 consists of 13 residues. The V gene's germline CDR1 is DFQATT and CDR2 SNEGSKA (reference sequence).

The chain is built from TRBV10-3 and TRBJ2-3, with D possibly being TRBD2 (6 bases). Trimming pared 2 bases from V and 4 bases from J, leaving 22 bases between. In germline, CDR1 is ENHRY, CDR2 SYGVKD. The CDR3 is 18 residues long. The DNA of the CDR3 is TGTGCCATCAGTGAGAGGGGTCCCCCGGCTAGCGTCCCAGATACGCAGTATTTT. Translated, it gives CAISERGPPASVPDTQYF.

The sample holds a few counts of this clonotype. The chain employs TRBV20-1 and TRBJ2-3; D possibly uses TRBD1 or TRBD2 (5 bases each). CDR1 and CDR2 from the germline V gene are DFQATT and SNEGSKA (reference sequence). The CDR3 contains 15 residues. V shed 2 bases and J shed 1 base, with 13 bases lying between them. The CDR3 DNA reads TGCAGTGCTAGAAGCCCTAGAGGGGGCACAGATACGCAGTATTTT. Its protein is CSARSPRGGTDTQYF.

V usage is TRBV10-3 and J usage is TRBJ2-5, with D unclear. The closer fit of TRBJ2-7 to the DNA end suggests the J call may be wrong. The length of the CDR3 is 14 residues. The germline V gene encodes CDR1 ENHRY and CDR2 SYGVKD. CDR3 protein: CAISESLGNYEQYF. The CDR3 nucleotides read TGTGCCATCAGTGAGTCGTTAGGGAACTACGAGCAGTACTTC.

The chain links TRBV12-3 or TRBV12-4 to TRBJ2-6, with 8 bases aligning to TRBD1. This CDR3 comprises 15 residues. The trim removed 8 bases at V and 4 bases at J, leaving 7 bases unmatched. The CDR3 protein is CASRTGWNGANVLTF. DNA for the CDR3: TGTGCCAGCCGGACAGGGTGGAACGGGGCCAACGTCCTGACTTTC.

The rearrangement uses TRBV25-1 and TRBJ2-3, with D possibly being TRBD2 (6 bases). V dropped 2 bases and J dropped 1 base, with 10 bases sitting between them. The CDR3 extends over 15 amino acids. The germline CDR1 and CDR2 sequences are MGHDK and SYGVNS. The CDR3 protein is CASSEGGGGTDTQYF. Here the CDR3 DNA reads TGTGCCAGCAGTGAAGGGGGAGGAGGCACAGATACGCAGTATTTT.

This sequence joins TRBV5-1 and TRBJ2-3, with 9 bases identical to TRBD2. The CDR3 consists of 17 residues. CDR1 and CDR2 (germline): SGHRS, YFSETQ. The J segment lost 0 bases and the V segment lost 1 base, leaving 6 bases of the junction unmatched. The CDR3, as DNA: TGCGCCAGCAGCTTGAATGCGGGAGGGGCCAGCACAGATACGCAGTATTTT. Its translation is CASSLNAGGASTDTQYF.

The rearrangement joins TRBV10-3 to TRBJ2-1, with D hard to call. Germline assignment: CDR1 ENHRY and CDR2 SYGVKD. This CDR3 contains 16 residues. With 0 bases removed from V and 4 bases from J, the gap between germline ends came to 13 bases. CDR3 in DNA: TGTGCCATCAGTGAGTCCCCGGATGCCCCTTACAATGAGCAGTTCTTC. The encoded protein is CAISESPDAPYNEQFF.

This rearrangement joins TRBV20-1 to TRBJ2-5; no clear D. Matching the DNA end better, TRBJ2-7 makes the J call doubtful. The CDR3 is made up of 12 amino acids. Germline CDR1 DFQATT, CDR2 SNEGSKA (reference sequence). CDR3 sequence (DNA): TGCAGTGCTACTCCCCTGAGCCACGAGCAGTACTTC. Protein sequence: CSATPLSHEQYF.

The V gene is TRBV9, the J gene TRBJ1-1; D gene unclear. Germline V lookup: CDR1 SGDLS, CDR2 YYNGEE. The ends were cut back, 0 bases at V and 3 bases at J, with 6 bases in the middle. CDR3 length equals 13 residues. The CDR3 DNA reads as TGTGCCAGCAGCGTAGACGTGTACACTGAAGCTTTCTTT. It translates to CASSVDVYTEAFF.

The V and J genes are TRBV20-1 and TRBJ2-7; D remains unclear. Germline-derived CDR1 and CDR2 are DFQATT and SNEGSKA (reference sequence). The length of the CDR3 is 13 residues. V lost 7 bases to trimming and J lost 2 bases, with 15 bases between them. In DNA form, the CDR3 reads TGCAGTGTGTTGGCGCAGAGCCCCTACGAGCAGTACTTC. It yields the protein CSVLAQSPYEQYF.

The genes are TRBV7-7 and TRBJ1-1; D call uncertain. The CDR3 contains 13 residues. Trimming cost V 2 bases and J 4 bases, with 8 bases left between them. Germline loops: CDR1 SSHAT, CDR2 FNYEAQ (reference sequence). CDR3 sequence reads: CASSLKWGTEAFF. In nucleotides, the CDR3 is TGTGCCAGCAGCTTAAAGTGGGGCACTGAAGCTTTCTTT. The whole variable domain, remainder taken from reference TRBV7-7 and TRBJ1-1, is GAGVSQSPRYKVTKRGQDVTLRCDPISSHATLYWYQQALGQGPEFLTYFNYEAQPDKSGLPSDRFSAERPEGSISTLTIQRTEQRDSAMYRCASSLKWGTEAFFGQGTRLTVV.

This clonotype was observed a single time. V is TRBV14 and J is TRBJ2-3, with no clear D. The germline CDR1 and CDR2 sequences are SGHDN and FVKESK. Deletions cut 6 bases from V and 0 bases from J, with 13 bases between. This CDR3 is 15 amino acids long. In nucleotides, the CDR3 is TGTGCCAGCAGGTTAGACACTTCTAGCACAGATACGCAGTATTTT. Its protein is CASRLDTSSTDTQYF.